This T cell receptor beta chain was found in a study of blood T cell repertoires in COVID-19. Study at large: Whether acute or convalescent, the COVID-19 samples came from the United States, Italy and Spain. T cells, B-cell-depleted T cells, or PBMCs provided the cDNA or gDNA that served as material.

In this sample, this clone turned up once. The assay was immunoSEQ multiplex PCR, and TCRdb's table has in-frame clones only and misses some. This table has 160,000 or so clones, around 80% appearing once. The V and J ends lost 6 bases and 3 bases respectively, with 12 bases between them. The CDR3 is 13 amino acids. Germline lookup yields CDR1 SGHTA and CDR2 FQGNSA. Sequenced material: peripheral blood. This receptor was identified in a woman of 80 years or more with acute or convalescent COVID-19. V usage is TRBV7-2 and J usage is TRBJ2-7; D call uncertain. In nucleotides, the CDR3 is TGTGCCAGCAGTCGTCCCTCAGGCTACGAGCAGTACTTC. As protein: CASSRPSGYEQYF.